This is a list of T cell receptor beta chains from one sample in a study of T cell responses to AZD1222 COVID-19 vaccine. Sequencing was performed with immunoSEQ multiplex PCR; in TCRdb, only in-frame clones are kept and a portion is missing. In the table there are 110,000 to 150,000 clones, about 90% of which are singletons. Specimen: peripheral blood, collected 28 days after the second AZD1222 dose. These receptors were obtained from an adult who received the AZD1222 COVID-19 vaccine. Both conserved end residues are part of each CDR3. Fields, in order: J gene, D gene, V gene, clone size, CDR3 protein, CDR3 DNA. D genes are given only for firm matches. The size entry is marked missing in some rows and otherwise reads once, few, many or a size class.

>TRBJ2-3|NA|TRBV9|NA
CASSVGRGTDTQYF
TGTGCCAGCAGCGTAGGTAGAGGCACAGATACGCAGTATTTT
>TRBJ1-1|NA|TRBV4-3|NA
CASSQGESMNTEAFF
TGCGCCAGCAGCCAAGGAGAGTCCATGAACACTGAAGCTTTCTTT
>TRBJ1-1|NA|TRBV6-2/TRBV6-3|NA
CASSYRGGTEAFF
TGTGCCAGCAGTTACAGGGGGGGAACTGAAGCTTTCTTT
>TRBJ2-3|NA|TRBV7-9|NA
CASSLGRGDGDTQYF
TGTGCCAGCAGCTTAGGCAGGGGCGATGGAGATACGCAGTATTTT
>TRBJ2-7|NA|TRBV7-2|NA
CASSLGVPLRGQYF
TGTGCCAGCAGCTTGGGAGTCCCCCTACGAGGGCAGTACTTC
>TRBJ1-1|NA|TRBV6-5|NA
CASSYGGMNTEAFF
TGTGCCAGCAGTTACGGGGGGATGAACACTGAAGCTTTCTTT
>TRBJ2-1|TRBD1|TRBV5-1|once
CASTRSGQVSGEQFF
TGCGCCAGCACAAGGTCGGGACAGGTGTCGGGTGAGCAGTTCTTC
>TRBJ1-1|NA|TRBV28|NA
CASSLSGYGTEAFF
TGTGCCAGCAGTTTATCAGGGTACGGCACTGAAGCTTTCTTT
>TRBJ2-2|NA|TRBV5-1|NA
CASSLRVPGADTGELFF
TGCGCCAGCAGCTTGCGGGTCCCAGGGGCGGACACCGGGGAGCTGTTTTTT
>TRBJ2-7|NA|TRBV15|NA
CATSVGYEQYF
TGTGCCACCAGCGTCGGGTACGAGCAGTACTTC
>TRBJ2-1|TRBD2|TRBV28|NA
CASSLQTSGRYNEQFF
TGTGCCAGCAGTTTACAGACTAGCGGGCGGTACAATGAGCAGTTCTTC
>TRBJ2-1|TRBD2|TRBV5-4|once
CASSLGGGSSYNEQFF
TGTGCCAGCAGCTTAGGCGGCGGGAGCTCCTACAATGAGCAGTTCTTC
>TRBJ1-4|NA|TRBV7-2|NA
CASSLPGLNNEKLFF
TGTGCCAGCAGCTTACCAGGGCTAAATAATGAAAAACTGTTTTTT
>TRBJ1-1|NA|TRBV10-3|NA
CAISLSAANTEAFF
TGTGCCATCAGTTTGAGTGCGGCGAACACTGAAGCTTTCTTT
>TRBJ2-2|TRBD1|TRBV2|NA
CASSVQGSGELFF
TGTGCCAGCAGTGTACAGGGGTCCGGGGAGCTGTTTTTT
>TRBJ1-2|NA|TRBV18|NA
CASSTPSGPNYGYTF
TGTGCCAGCTCAACACCCTCGGGACCCAACTATGGCTACACCTTC